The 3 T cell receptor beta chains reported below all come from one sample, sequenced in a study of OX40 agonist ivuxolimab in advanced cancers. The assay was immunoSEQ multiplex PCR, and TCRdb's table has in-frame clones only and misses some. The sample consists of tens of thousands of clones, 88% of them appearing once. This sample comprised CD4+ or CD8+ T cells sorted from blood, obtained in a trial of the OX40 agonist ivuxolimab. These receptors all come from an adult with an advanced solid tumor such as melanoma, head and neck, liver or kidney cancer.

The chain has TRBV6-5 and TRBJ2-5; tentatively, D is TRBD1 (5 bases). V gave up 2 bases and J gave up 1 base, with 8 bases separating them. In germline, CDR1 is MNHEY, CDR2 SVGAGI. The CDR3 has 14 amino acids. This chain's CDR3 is CASSYNRLQETQYF. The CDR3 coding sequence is TGTGCCAGCAGTTACAACAGGCTCCAAGAGACCCAGTACTTC.

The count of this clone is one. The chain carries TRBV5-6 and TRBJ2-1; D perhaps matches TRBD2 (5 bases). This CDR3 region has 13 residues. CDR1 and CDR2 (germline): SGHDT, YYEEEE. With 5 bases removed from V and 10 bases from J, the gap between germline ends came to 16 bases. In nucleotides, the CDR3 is TGTGCCAGCAGTACTGTACTAGTTGACGAGCAGTTCTTC. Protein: CASSTVLVDEQFF.

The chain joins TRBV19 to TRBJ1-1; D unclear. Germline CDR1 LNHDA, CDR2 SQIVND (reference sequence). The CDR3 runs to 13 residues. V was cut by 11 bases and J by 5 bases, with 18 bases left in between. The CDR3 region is CAVALRRETEAFF. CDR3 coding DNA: TGTGCCGTGGCCCTTCGGCGGGAAACTGAAGCTTTCTTT.